The 7 T cell receptor beta chains listed next were all sequenced from one sample in a study of T cell repertoires in cytomegalovirus infection. No antigens are known for them. One entry per CDR3 protein, called by TCRdb with MiXCR from the reads. The repertoire holds about 570,000 distinct CDR3 sequences, with over 35% as singletons. Material: cultured PBMCs, obtained from culture after CMV antigen stimulation. The source is a human donor in good health (CMV status not recorded). Some clones in this sample may be carry-over from other donors' samples.

This chain links TRBV20-1 with TRBJ2-3; 10 bases map to TRBD2. The germline V gene has CDR1 DFQATT and CDR2 SNEGSKA (reference sequence). The CDR3 covers 14 residues. V was clipped by 6 bases and J by 6 bases; unmatched bases: 9. CDR3 residues: CSAGSGGSGDTQYF. The CDR3 region has the DNA TGCAGTGCGGGTAGCGGGGGGAGTGGGGATACGCAGTATTTT.

The chain recombines TRBV5-1 with TRBJ2-1, with 10 nucleotides matching TRBD2. V gave up 2 bases and J gave up 0 bases; unmatched junction bases: 5. The CDR3 is 17 residues long. CDR1 and CDR2 from the germline V gene are SGHRS and YFSETQ. The CDR3 loop is CASSFGLADFSYNEQFF. The CDR3 DNA reads as TGCGCCAGCAGCTTCGGACTAGCGGACTTCTCCTACAATGAGCAGTTCTTC.

V and J are TRBV12-3 or TRBV12-4 and TRBJ2-1; a possible D gene is TRBD2 (5 bases). Trimming left V 7 bases short and J 3 bases short, with 16 bases between. There are 15 residues in the CDR3. The CDR3 DNA reads TGTGCCAGCATCCTGGTGGCGGGTCTCTACAATGAGCAGTTCTTC. Its translation is CASILVAGLYNEQFF.

This rearrangement joins TRBV7-8 to TRBJ1-2; TRBD1 matches 10 bases. With V trimmed by 5 bases and J by 2 bases, 5 bases remained unmatched. Germline CDR1 and CDR2: SGHVS and FQNEAQ. The CDR3 consists of 15 residues. CDR3 sequence: CASSPAGQGNYGYTF. For the CDR3, the DNA is TGTGCCAGCAGCCCCGCGGGACAGGGGAACTATGGCTACACCTTC.

The V call is TRBV4-1, the J call TRBJ2-1, with D possibly TRBD2 on 6 matching bases. CDR3 size: 15 residues. CDR1 and CDR2 (germline): MGHRA, YSYEKL. Trimming pared 0 bases from V and 9 bases from J, leaving 15 bases between. The CDR3 is CASSQESARRGEQFF. The CDR3 nucleotides read TGCGCCAGCAGCCAAGAATCCGCGAGGAGGGGTGAGCAGTTCTTC.

This clonotype appeared many times. The CDR3 DNA reads TGTGCCAGCAGTTTACGTCCCCTTAGCTACACTGAAGCTTTCTTT. It encodes CASSLRPLSYTEAFF. J is TRBJ1-1 and V is TRBV12-3 or TRBV12-4; D is ambiguous. Trimming left V 2 bases short and J 3 bases short, with 13 bases between. CDR3 length: 15 amino acids.

The chain is built from TRBV29-1 and TRBJ2-1, with 7 bases fitting TRBD1. From germline, CDR1 is SQVTM and CDR2 ANQGSEA. The CDR3 contains 14 residues. Trimming cost V 3 bases and J 2 bases; bases outside gene matches: 4. CDR3 DNA sequence: TGCAGCGTTGATTGGCAGGGGGCCTACAATGAGCAGTTCTTC. This encodes CSVDWQGAYNEQFF.